This T cell receptor (beta chain) was found in a study of T-cell reconstitution after alpha-beta-depleted transplantation in children (dated by TCRdb to the mid-2010s). With regard to the full study: T-cell immune reconstitution after TCRalphabeta/CD19-depleted allogeneic hematopoietic cell transplantation in children was quantitatively tracked in the study by means of TCR repertoire profiling.

Libraries were made using PCR. TCRdb records Illumina HiSeq 2500 as the sequencer. TCR library preparation used molecular barcoding, with unique molecular identifiers applied to normalize quantification of the TCRbeta repertoire. TCRdb redid the processing of the public reads, applying fastp at Q25 and MiXCR, and retained in-frame beta chains. Each record represents a unique CDR3 protein, reported with the most common genes and DNA among its rows. The sample table shows a few hundred thousand distinct CDR3 sequences, and 9.7% are seen once. The top ten constitute around 5% of the sample. This clonotype was observed at least ten times. What this receptor recognizes is not known. Per-base qualities were not stored, and no clone one base away is much larger. V trim: 3 bases; J trim: 0 bases; unmatched bases: 3. Measured from the cysteine to the phenylalanine, the CDR3 is 17 residues long. The kept DNA is CDR3 alone, 51 bases in frame from the first base. As encoded in the germline V gene, CDR1 is SGHTA while CDR2 is FQGNSA.

The chain was built from TRBV7-2 and TRBJ1-3; 12 of the junction bases match TRBD1. The source of this sequence is a human donor who donated a stem cell graft to a child with SCID. This material consisted of PBMCs from the stem cell graft donor, taken from the stem cell graft. Here the CDR3 is given as CASSLGQGAASGNTIYF. The DNA sequence is as follows: TGTGCCAGCAGCTTGGGACAGGGGGCCGCCTCTGGAAACACCATATATTTT.